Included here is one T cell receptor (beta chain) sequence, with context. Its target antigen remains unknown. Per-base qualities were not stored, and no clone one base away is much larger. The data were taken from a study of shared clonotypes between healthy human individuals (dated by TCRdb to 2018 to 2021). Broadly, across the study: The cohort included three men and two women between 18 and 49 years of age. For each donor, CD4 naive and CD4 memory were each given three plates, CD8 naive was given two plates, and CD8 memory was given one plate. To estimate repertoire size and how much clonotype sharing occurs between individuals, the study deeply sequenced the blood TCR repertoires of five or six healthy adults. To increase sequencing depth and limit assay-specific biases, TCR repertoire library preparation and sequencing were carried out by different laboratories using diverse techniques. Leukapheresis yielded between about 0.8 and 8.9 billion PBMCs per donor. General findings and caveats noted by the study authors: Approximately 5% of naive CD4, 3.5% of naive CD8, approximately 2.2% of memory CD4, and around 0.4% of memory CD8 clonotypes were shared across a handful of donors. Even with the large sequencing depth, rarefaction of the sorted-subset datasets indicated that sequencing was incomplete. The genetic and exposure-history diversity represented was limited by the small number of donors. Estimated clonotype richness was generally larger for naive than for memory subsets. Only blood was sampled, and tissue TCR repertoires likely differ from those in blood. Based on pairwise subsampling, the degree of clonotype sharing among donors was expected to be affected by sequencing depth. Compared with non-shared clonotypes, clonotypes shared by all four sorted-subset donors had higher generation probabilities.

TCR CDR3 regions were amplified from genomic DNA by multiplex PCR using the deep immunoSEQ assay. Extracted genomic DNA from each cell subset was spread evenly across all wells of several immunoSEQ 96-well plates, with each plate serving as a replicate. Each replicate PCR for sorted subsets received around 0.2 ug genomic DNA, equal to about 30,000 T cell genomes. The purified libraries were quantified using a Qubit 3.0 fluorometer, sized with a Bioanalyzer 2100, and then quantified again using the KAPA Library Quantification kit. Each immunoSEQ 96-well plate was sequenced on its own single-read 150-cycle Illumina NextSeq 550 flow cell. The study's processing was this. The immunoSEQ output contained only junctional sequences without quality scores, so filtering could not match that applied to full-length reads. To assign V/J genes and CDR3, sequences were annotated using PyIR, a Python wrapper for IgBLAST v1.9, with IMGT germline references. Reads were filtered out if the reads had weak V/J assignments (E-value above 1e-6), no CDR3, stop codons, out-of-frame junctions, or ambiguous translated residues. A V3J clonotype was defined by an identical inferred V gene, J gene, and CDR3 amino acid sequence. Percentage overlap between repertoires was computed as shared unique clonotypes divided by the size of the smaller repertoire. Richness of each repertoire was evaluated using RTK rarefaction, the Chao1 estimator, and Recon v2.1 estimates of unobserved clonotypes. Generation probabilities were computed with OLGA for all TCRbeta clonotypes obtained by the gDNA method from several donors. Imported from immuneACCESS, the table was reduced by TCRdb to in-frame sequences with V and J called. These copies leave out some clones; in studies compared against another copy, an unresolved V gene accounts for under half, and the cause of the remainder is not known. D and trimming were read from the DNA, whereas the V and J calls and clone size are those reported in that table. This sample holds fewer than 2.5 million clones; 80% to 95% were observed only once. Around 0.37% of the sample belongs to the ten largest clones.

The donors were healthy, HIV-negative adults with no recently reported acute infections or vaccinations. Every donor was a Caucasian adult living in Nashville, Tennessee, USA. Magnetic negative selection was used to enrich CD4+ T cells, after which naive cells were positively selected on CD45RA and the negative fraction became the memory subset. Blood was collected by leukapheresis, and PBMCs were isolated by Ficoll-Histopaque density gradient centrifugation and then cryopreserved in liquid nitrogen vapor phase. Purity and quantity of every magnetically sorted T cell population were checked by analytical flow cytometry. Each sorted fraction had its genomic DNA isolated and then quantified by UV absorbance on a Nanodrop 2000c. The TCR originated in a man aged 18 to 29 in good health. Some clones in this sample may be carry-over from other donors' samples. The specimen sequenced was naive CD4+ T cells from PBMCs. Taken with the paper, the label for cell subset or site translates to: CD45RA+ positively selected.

The nucleotide sequence reads as follows: TGTGCCATAACCCTACAGACAGGACAGGGGGAGTCCAATGGCTACACCTTC. Its amino acids are CAITLQTGQGESNGYTF. Recombination connected TRBV28 to TRBJ1-2; 10 junctional bases match TRBD1. CDR1 and CDR2, looked up from the germline V gene, are MDHEN and SYDVKM. Ends trimmed: V by 10 bases, J by 6 bases; bases unmatched to a gene: 20. The CDR3 runs 17 amino acids, cysteine and phenylalanine included. Just the 51-base CDR3 DNA is kept, in frame starting at base 1.